This entry lists 8 T cell receptor beta chains sequenced from one sample in a study of spatial heterogeneity in lung cancer. Time point specified: blood at routine non-recurrence follow-up after resection. TCRdb re-analysed the 5' RACE reads in MiXCR, keeping a single row per CDR3 protein. The sample lists some 32,000 distinct CDR3 sequences; 10% were seen once. The sequencing used PBMCs, collected at follow-up. These TCRs come from a female donor with early-stage non-small cell lung cancer.

The chain employs TRBV2 and TRBJ2-3, with 7 bases aligning to TRBD1. The CDR3 extends over 14 amino acids. Germline trimming cut 4 bases from V and 5 bases from J; bases unmatched to any gene: 6. CDR1 and CDR2 from the germline V gene are SNHLY and FYNNEI. The CDR3 sequence is CASSVVGGEDTQYF. CDR3 nucleotides: TGTGCCAGCAGTGTCGTAGGGGGCGAAGATACGCAGTATTTT.

This clonotype was picked up many times. The chain carries TRBV29-1 and TRBJ1-1; D is unresolved. The germline V and J ends were trimmed by 3 bases and 0 bases, with 14 bases remaining between them. Per germline, CDR1 SQVTM and CDR2 ANQGSEA. This CDR3 comprises 15 residues. CDR3 in amino acids: CSVDFSSGVNTEAFF. CDR3 DNA sequence: TGCAGCGTTGATTTTAGTTCCGGAGTGAACACTGAAGCTTTCTTT. The whole variable domain, remainder taken from reference TRBV29-1 and TRBJ1-1, is SAVISQKPSRDICQRGTSLTIQCQVDSQVTMMFWYRQQPGQSLTLIATANQGSEATYESGFVIDKFPISRPNLTFSTLTVSNMSPEDSSIYLCSVDFSSGVNTEAFFGQGTRLTVV.

This clonotype was detected only a few times. V and J are TRBV5-5 and TRBJ1-6; maybe TRBD1 (6 bases). V was cut by 0 bases and J by 9 bases, with 19 bases left in between. The CDR3 covers 17 residues. Germline V CDR1 and CDR2: SGHKS, YYEKEE (reference sequence). Here the CDR3 DNA reads TGTGCCAGCAGCTTGGCCTCGGCAGGGGTCACTACTTCACCCCTCCACTTT. Translated, it gives CASSLASAGVTTSPLHF.

This clonotype was detected only once. Since a much larger clone is just one base distant, this may be a read error. The chain uses TRBV5-1 and TRBJ2-1; 9 bases are shared with TRBD2. Germline assignment: CDR1 SGHRS and CDR2 YFSETQ. Losses at the gene ends were 3 bases for V and 6 bases for J; bases not matched to a gene: 13. The CDR3 loop spans 17 amino acids. The CDR3 DNA follows: TGCGCCAGCAGCTCCAGACTAGCGGTGGGGCAGAGCAATGAGCAGTTCTTC. Protein: CASSSRLAVGQSNEQFF.

This chain uses TRBV9 with TRBJ2-2, with 12 bases fitting TRBD1. The CDR3 consists of 16 residues. Germline CDR1 reads SGDLS; CDR2 reads YYNGEE. Trimming at V came to 2 bases and at J to 8 bases, leaving 7 bases not matched to a gene. In DNA, the CDR3 is TGTGCCAGCAGCGTCTGGGACAGGGGGCGCTTTGGGGAGCTGTTTTTT. It is translated as CASSVWDRGRFGELFF.

This clonotype was counted many times. This sequence joins TRBV28 and TRBJ1-5; the match to TRBD1 covers 9 bases. Germline values: CDR1 MDHEN, CDR2 SYDVKM. The junction had 3 bases not matched to a gene; V was cut back by 4 bases and J by 5 bases. The CDR3 is made up of 14 amino acids. The CDR3 bases are TGTGCCAGCAGTTCCTGGACAGGGGATCAGCCCCAGCATTTT. This sequence encodes CASSSWTGDQPQHF.

This clonotype was recorded at least ten times. This sequence joins TRBV19 and TRBJ2-1; tentatively, D is TRBD2 (6 bases). Germline V gives CDR1 LNHDA, CDR2 SQIVND (reference sequence). The CDR3 spans 13 residues. V lost 6 bases and J 7 bases, leaving 13 bases between the germline ends. As DNA, the CDR3 is TGTGCCAGTAGAATGGAGGGCGATAATGAGCAGTTCTTC. Protein product: CASRMEGDNEQFF.

There are a few counts of this clonotype. The rearrangement links TRBV7-9 to TRBJ2-7; 8 nucleotides agree with TRBD1. The CDR3 totals 15 residues. Germline loops: CDR1 SEHNR, CDR2 FQNEAQ (reference sequence). The junction had 6 bases not matched to a gene; V was cut back by 2 bases and J by 3 bases. The CDR3 nucleotides are TGTGCCAGCAGCTTATACCCGGACAGGGACTACGAGCAGTACTTC. Protein sequence: CASSLYPDRDYEQYF.